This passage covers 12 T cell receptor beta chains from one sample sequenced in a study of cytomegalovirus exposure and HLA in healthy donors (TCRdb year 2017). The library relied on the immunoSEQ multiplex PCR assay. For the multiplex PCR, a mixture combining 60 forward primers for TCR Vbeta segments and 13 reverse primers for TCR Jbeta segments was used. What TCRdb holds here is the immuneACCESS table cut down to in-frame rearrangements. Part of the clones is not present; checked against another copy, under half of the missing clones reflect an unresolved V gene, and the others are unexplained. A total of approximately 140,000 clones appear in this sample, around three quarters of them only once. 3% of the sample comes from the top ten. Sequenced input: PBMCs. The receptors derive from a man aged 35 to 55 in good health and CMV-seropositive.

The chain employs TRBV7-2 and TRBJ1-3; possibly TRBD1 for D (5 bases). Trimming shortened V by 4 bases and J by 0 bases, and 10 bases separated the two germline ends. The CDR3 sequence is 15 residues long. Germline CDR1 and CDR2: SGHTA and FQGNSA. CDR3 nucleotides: TGTGCCAGCAGCTCCGACAGTCTCTCTGGAAACACCATATATTTT. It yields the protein CASSSDSLSGNTIYF.

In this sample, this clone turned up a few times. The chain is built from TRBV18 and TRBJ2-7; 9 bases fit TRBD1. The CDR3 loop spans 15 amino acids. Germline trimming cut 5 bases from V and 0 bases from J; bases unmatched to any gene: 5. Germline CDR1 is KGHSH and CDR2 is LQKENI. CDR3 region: CASSTGTGSSYEQYF. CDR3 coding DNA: TGTGCCAGCTCAACCGGGACAGGGAGCTCCTACGAGCAGTACTTC.

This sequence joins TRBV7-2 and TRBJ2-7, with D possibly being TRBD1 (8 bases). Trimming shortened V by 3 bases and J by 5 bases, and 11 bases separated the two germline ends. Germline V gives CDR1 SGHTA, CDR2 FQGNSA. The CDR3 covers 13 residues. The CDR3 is CASSFTGGDEQYF. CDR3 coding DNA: TGTGCCAGCAGCTTTACAGGGGGGGACGAGCAGTACTTC.

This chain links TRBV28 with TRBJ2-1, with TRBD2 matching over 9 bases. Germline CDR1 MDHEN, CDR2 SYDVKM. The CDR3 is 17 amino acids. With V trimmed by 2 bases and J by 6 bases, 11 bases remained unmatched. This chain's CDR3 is CASSLLPQAGGTNEQFF. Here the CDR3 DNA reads TGTGCCAGCAGTTTACTCCCTCAAGCGGGAGGAACCAATGAGCAGTTCTTC.

CDR3 amino acids: CASSLQPTSGDTGELFF. CDR3 nucleotides: TGCGCCAGCAGCCTACAACCGACTAGCGGAGACACCGGGGAGCTGTTTTTT. This chain uses TRBV5-1 with TRBJ2-2, with 9 nucleotides matching TRBD2. This CDR3 spans 17 amino acids. Trimming took 4 bases from V and 3 from J; bases not matched to a gene: 10. Germline CDR1 is SGHRS and CDR2 is YFSETQ.

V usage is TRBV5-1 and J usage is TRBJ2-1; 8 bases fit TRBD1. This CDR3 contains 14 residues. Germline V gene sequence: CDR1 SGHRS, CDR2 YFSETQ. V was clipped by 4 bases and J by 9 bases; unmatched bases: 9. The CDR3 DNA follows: TGCGCCAGCAGCCCCGGCACAGGGGGTGTTGAGCAGTTCTTC. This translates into CASSPGTGGVEQFF.

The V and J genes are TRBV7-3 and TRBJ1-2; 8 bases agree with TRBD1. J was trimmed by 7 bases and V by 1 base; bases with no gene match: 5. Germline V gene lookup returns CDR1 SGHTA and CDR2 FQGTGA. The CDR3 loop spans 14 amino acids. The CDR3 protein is CASSLNGQGAGYTF. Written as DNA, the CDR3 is TGTGCCAGCAGCTTAAATGGACAGGGAGCTGGCTACACCTTC.

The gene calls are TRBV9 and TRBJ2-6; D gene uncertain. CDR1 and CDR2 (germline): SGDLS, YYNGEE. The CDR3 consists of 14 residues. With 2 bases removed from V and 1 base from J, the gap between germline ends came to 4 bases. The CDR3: CASSVSSGANVLTF. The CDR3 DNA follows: TGTGCCAGCAGCGTCTCTTCTGGGGCCAACGTCCTGACTTTC.

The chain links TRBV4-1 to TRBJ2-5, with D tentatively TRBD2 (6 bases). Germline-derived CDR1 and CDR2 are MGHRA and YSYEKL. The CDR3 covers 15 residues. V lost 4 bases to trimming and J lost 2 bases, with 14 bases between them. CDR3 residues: CASSPKSAGQETQYF. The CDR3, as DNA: TGCGCCAGCAGCCCAAAATCTGCGGGGCAAGAGACCCAGTACTTC.

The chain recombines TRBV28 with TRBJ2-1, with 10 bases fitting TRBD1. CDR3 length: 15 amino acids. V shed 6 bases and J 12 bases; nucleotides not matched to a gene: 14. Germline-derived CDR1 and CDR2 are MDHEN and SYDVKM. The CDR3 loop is CASSTPGQGVEGQFF. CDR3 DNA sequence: TGTGCCAGCAGCACTCCCGGACAGGGGGTAGAAGGGCAGTTCTTC. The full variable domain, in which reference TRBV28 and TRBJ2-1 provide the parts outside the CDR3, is DVKVTQSSRYLVKRTGEKVFLECVQDMDHENMFWYRQDPGLGLRLIYFSYDVKMKEKGDIPEGYSVSREKKERFSLILESASTNQTSMYLCASSTPGQGVEGQFFGPGTRLTVL.

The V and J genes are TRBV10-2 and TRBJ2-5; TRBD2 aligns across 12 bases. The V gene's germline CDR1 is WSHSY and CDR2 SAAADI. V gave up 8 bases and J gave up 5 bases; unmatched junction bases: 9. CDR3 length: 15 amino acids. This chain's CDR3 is CASQRTSGTGETQYF. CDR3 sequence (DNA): TGCGCCAGCCAAAGGACTAGCGGGACGGGGGAGACCCAGTACTTC.

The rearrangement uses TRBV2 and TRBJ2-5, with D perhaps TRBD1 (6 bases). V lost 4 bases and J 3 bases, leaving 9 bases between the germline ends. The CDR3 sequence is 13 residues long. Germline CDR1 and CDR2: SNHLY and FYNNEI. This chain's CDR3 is CASSGTAKETQYF. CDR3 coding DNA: TGTGCCAGCAGTGGGACAGCAAAAGAGACCCAGTACTTC.